This is a list of T cell receptor beta chains from one sample in a study of shared clonotypes between healthy human individuals. TCRdb's table, derived via immunoSEQ multiplex PCR, lists solely in-frame clones and lacks some. This table has approximately 2.5 million clones, 80% to 95% appearing once. The sample was naive CD4+ T cells from PBMCs. The origin of the receptors is a man between 18 and 35 years old in good health. Some clones in this sample may be carry-over from other donors' samples. CDR3s leave out the opening cysteine and the closing phenylalanine or tryptophan. Clone size is stated in some rows and not others, as once, few, many or a class when expanded.

v_gene	j_gene	abundance	CDR3aa
TRBV28	TRBJ2-1	.	ASSLSRGSRSYNEQF
TRBV27	TRBJ1-6	.	ASRTDRVSYNSPLH
TRBV28	TRBJ2-7	.	ASSSNRDPPLYEQY
TRBV9	TRBJ2-1	.	ASSVQGHNEQF
TRBV5-4	TRBJ1-1	.	ASSLAQGGRTEAF
TRBV29-1	TRBJ1-4	.	SVAAEWVDKLF
TRBV5-5	TRBJ1-5	.	ASSPEGSGEQPQH
TRBV28	TRBJ1-3	.	ASSFPGSGNTIY
TRBV7-8	TRBJ2-4	.	ASSPTAGSAKNIQY
TRBV7-3	TRBJ1-3	.	ASSPGQGGNTIY
TRBV29-1	TRBJ2-2	.	SVTGTSGRTGELF
TRBV6-5	TRBJ2-7	.	ASSSFGTESYEQY
TRBV28	TRBJ2-5	.	ASSPLQGLAETQY
TRBV27	TRBJ2-4	.	ASSLLGSDIQY
TRBV28	TRBJ2-6	.	ASSLSWRRPSGANVLT
TRBV10-3	TRBJ2-2	.	AISSGTPNTGELF
TRBV13	TRBJ1-2	.	ASSLRGLYYGYT
TRBV7-2	TRBJ2-5	once	ASSSPRVGQETQY
TRBV5-4	TRBJ1-2	.	ASSLDGDGYT
TRBV18	TRBJ2-1	.	ASSPRTGVDEQF
TRBV7-3	TRBJ1-5	.	ASSLERNQPQH
TRBV19	TRBJ2-7	.	ASSIDTGPYEQY
TRBV6-5	TRBJ2-2	.	ASSPGLTGELF
TRBV5-1	TRBJ2-3	once	ASSLVGPSTDTQY
TRBV4-1	TRBJ1-1	.	ASSQNRDLTNTEAF
TRBV7-9	TRBJ2-7	.	ASSLKLGTGGGEQY
TRBV2	TRBJ2-3	.	ASRWQADTQY
TRBV6-5	TRBJ2-2	.	ASSGRTATGELF
TRBV7-9	TRBJ1-2	.	ASSSRDRGTNYGYT
TRBV18	TRBJ1-1	.	ASSPPYGLGGYRAVNTEAF